Included here is one T cell receptor (beta chain) sequence, with context. The data are from a study of blood T cell repertoires in COVID-19. Whole-study context: Sites across the United States, Italy and Spain contributed samples from acute and convalescent COVID-19. Sources were T cells, B-cell-depleted T cells, or PBMCs; the material itself was cDNA or gDNA.

The method was immunoSEQ multiplex PCR; TCRdb's version includes in-frame clones alone and lacks a portion of them. Here the sample spans 350,000 to 400,000 clones, about 89% being singletons. The CDR3 loop spans 16 amino acids. The junction had 3 bases not matched to a gene; V was cut back by 1 base and J by 2 bases. Per germline, CDR1 MNHNS and CDR2 SASEGT. The clonotype originates from a woman aged 40 to 50 who had been exposed to COVID-19. The chain has TRBV6-1 and TRBJ2-1, with TRBD2 matching over 9 bases. Sequenced sample: PBMCs or T cells enriched from blood (not recorded which). The CDR3, as DNA: TGTGCCAGCAGTGAAGGGCGGGGGGGGCCCTACAATGAGCAGTTCTTC. This sequence encodes CASSEGRGGPYNEQFF.